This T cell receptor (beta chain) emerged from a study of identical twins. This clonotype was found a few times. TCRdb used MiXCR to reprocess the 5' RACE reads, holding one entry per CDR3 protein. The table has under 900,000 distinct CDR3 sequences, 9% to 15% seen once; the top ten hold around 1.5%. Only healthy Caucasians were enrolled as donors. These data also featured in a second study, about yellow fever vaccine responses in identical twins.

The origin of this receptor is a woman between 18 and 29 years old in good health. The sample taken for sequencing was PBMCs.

The CDR3 bases are TGCGCCAGCAGCCAAGATTTCGGGGGAGTCGGGTACGAGCAGTACTTC. Its protein is CASSQDFGGVGYEQYF. The chain uses TRBV4-1 and TRBJ2-7; D may be TRBD2 (6 bases). Germline assignment: CDR1 MGHRA and CDR2 YSYEKL. V was cut by 0 bases and J by 4 bases, with 16 bases left in between. This CDR3 is built from 16 residues.